This T cell receptor beta chain was identified in a study of blood T cell repertoires in COVID-19. This clone is medium-sized. Seattle patients were enrolled while actively infected and followed longitudinally. V was pared by 5 bases and J by 0 bases, with 6 bases of the junction left unmatched. Germline values: CDR1 SNHLY, CDR2 FYNNEI. The CDR3 has 15 amino acids. In the authors' methods: Amplification with reference gene primers provided the estimates of nucleated cell counts. Clones were sequenced by immunoSEQ multiplex PCR, and TCRdb holds only the in-frame ones, with some missing. The V and J calls and clone size are taken from that table; D and trimming were inferred from the DNA. The sample carries some 26,000 clones, approximately 72% recorded once.

The receptor comes from a man in his forties or fifties with COVID-19, enrolled during active disease. This chain connects TRBV2 to TRBJ1-1, with 7 bases aligning to TRBD1. The sample consisted of peripheral blood. The CDR3 loop reads CASSNRQGLNTEAFF. DNA of the CDR3: TGTGCCAGCAGTAACAGACAGGGCCTGAACACTGAAGCTTTCTTT.